The T cell receptor (beta chain) described here comes from a study of beta chain features in type 1 diabetes. The CDR3 totals 14 residues. Per the germline V gene, CDR1 is SGHRS and CDR2 is YFSETQ. V shed 2 bases and J 5 bases; nucleotides not matched to a gene: 3. The isolated RNA, all of it, was reverse transcribed, so expressed TCRB transcripts were what got sequenced. Profiling relied on immunoSEQ multiplex PCR, and the TCRdb table lists in-frame clones only, not all of them. The data contain about 150,000 clones, under 60% of them singletons. V is TRBV5-1 and J is TRBJ2-2; TRBD1 agrees at 7 bases. The receptor was isolated from a man aged 18 to 30 in good health. The sequencing input was Tregs from blood. This chain's CDR3 is CASSLTGVTGELFF. The CDR3 DNA reads TGCGCCAGCAGCTTAACAGGGGTAACCGGGGAGCTGTTTTTT.